The entry below describes one TCR beta chain. This sample is part of a study of blood T cells in healthy people across ages. With a J-beta primer mix and a sample-barcoded 5' primer, a second PCR ran about 7 to 12 cycles. TCRdb processed the 5' RACE reads anew with MiXCR; each CDR3 protein has one entry. The table shows about 1.8 million distinct CDR3 sequences, with around 50% occurring only once. Germline V lookup: CDR1 SGHAT, CDR2 FQDESV (reference sequence). This CDR3 has 13 residues. This rearrangement joins TRBV11-1 to TRBJ2-4; D is unresolved. The J call may be mistaken, given a closer DNA end match to TRBJ2-5. Sequenced input: blood. The clonotype originates from a middle-aged woman in good health. In DNA, the CDR3 is TGTGCCAGCAGACTGGAGAGTATGGGGACCCAGTACTTC. Its protein is CASRLESMGTQYF.